This T cell receptor beta chain was sequenced in a study of cytomegalovirus exposure and HLA in healthy donors. PCR involved 60 Vbeta and 13 Jbeta primers. Sequencing was performed with immunoSEQ multiplex PCR; in TCRdb, only in-frame clones are kept and a portion is missing. The data show approximately 150,000 clones, with about 74% seen just once and roughly 1.6% held by the top ten. Details on this clone: The antigen is not known.

General study findings and limits: Within a later analysis, the majority of CMV-associated TCR beta chains appeared HLA-restricted. Reportedly, HLA-A and HLA-B alleles of most subjects were accurately predicted from TCR beta. A list of 164 TCR beta chains associated with cytomegalovirus was given. As a later analysis showed, several of the most significant clusters appeared to be linked to common viral pathogens.

The TCR originated in a woman aged 40 to 50 in good health and CMV-seronegative. The source material was PBMCs.

The CDR3 nucleotides read TGTGCCAGCAGCCCACCCGGGACTAGCGGGAAAAATGAGCAGTTCTTC. It translates to CASSPPGTSGKNEQFF. V gene TRBV7-6 combines with J gene TRBJ2-1, with 13 bases fitting TRBD2. J was trimmed by 7 bases and V by 5 bases; bases with no gene match: 8. This CDR3 is 16 amino acids long. Germline V gene sequence: CDR1 SGHVS, CDR2 FNYEAQ.